These T cell receptor beta chains were read from a single sample in a study of T cells after yellow fever vaccination. Each CDR3 protein is one row after TCRdb ran MiXCR on the 5' RACE reads. The sample includes 300,000 to 450,000 distinct CDR3 sequences, 6% to 8% seen only once; the top ten take 15%. Specimen: PBMCs, collected 5 days after the yellow fever booster vaccination. These receptors originate from a man aged 25 to 45 who received the YFV17D yellow fever vaccine. CDR3s include the opening cysteine and the closing phenylalanine or tryptophan. A D gene is named only where the DNA matches it firmly. Part of the rows lack a size; the others show once, few, many or a class for expanded clones.

d_call: .; v_call: TRBV20-1; clone_size: many; j_call: TRBJ2-7; cdr3_aa: CSARGGYLAAKSYEQYF; cdr3_nt: TGCAGTGCTAGGGGTGGTTATTTAGCGGCCAAATCCTACGAGCAGTACTTC
d_call: .; v_call: TRBV5-4; clone_size: many; j_call: TRBJ2-3; cdr3_aa: CASSPGGSGSTDTQYF; cdr3_nt: TGTGCCAGCAGCCCGGGTGGTAGCGGATCCACAGATACGCAGTATTTT
d_call: .; v_call: TRBV14; clone_size: .; j_call: TRBJ2-3; cdr3_aa: CASSHILNTDTQYF; cdr3_nt: TGTGCCAGCAGCCATATACTAAACACAGATACGCAGTATTTT
d_call: TRBD2; v_call: TRBV7-2; clone_size: many; j_call: TRBJ2-3; cdr3_aa: CASSLIAGAITDTQYF; cdr3_nt: TGTGCCAGCAGCCTAATAGCGGGAGCCATAACAGATACGCAGTATTTT
d_call: .; v_call: TRBV7-9; clone_size: .; j_call: TRBJ2-1; cdr3_aa: CASSLEGGEGQDEQFF; cdr3_nt: TGTGCCAGCAGCTTAGAGGGGGGGGAGGGCCAAGATGAGCAGTTCTTC
d_call: .; v_call: TRBV25-1; clone_size: few; j_call: TRBJ2-3; cdr3_aa: CASSEGLVRDTQYF; cdr3_nt: TGTGCCAGCAGTGAGGGGCTAGTTAGAGATACGCAGTATTTT
d_call: TRBD2; v_call: TRBV27; clone_size: few; j_call: TRBJ2-7; cdr3_aa: CASSGTTSGIVYEQYF; cdr3_nt: TGTGCCAGCAGTGGAACGACTAGCGGGATTGTGTACGAGCAGTACTTC
d_call: TRBD2; v_call: TRBV20-1; clone_size: many; j_call: TRBJ2-3; cdr3_aa: CSAELAGTTDTQYF; cdr3_nt: TGCAGTGCTGAACTAGCGGGCACCACAGATACGCAGTATTTT
d_call: TRBD2; v_call: TRBV29-1; clone_size: few; j_call: TRBJ2-3; cdr3_aa: CSVEVLAGAYTQYF; cdr3_nt: TGCAGCGTTGAAGTGCTAGCGGGAGCGTATACGCAGTATTTT
d_call: .; v_call: TRBV11-2; clone_size: few; j_call: TRBJ1-1; cdr3_aa: CASSLERGRGGILNTEAFF; cdr3_nt: TGTGCCAGCAGCTTAGAGCGGGGGAGGGGGGGCATCTTGAACACTGAAGCTTTCTTT
d_call: .; v_call: TRBV14; clone_size: few; j_call: TRBJ2-2; cdr3_aa: CASSQVLGPTGGELFF; cdr3_nt: TGTGCCAGCAGCCAAGTGTTGGGACCTACCGGCGGGGAGCTGTTTTTT
d_call: .; v_call: TRBV7-8; clone_size: many; j_call: TRBJ2-2; cdr3_aa: CASGGFGVGGPGELFF; cdr3_nt: TGTGCCAGCGGAGGGTTCGGTGTCGGGGGACCCGGGGAGCTGTTTTTT
d_call: .; v_call: TRBV7-2; clone_size: .; j_call: TRBJ2-1; cdr3_aa: CASSLLVIYNEQFF; cdr3_nt: TGTGCCAGCAGCTTATTGGTCATCTACAATGAGCAGTTCTTC
d_call: .; v_call: TRBV25-1; clone_size: many; j_call: TRBJ2-3; cdr3_aa: CASSAGTDTQYF; cdr3_nt: TGTGCCAGCAGTGCCGGCACAGATACGCAGTATTTT
d_call: .; v_call: TRBV5-1; clone_size: few; j_call: TRBJ2-2; cdr3_aa: CASSAPAKGVGELFF; cdr3_nt: TGCGCCAGCAGCGCCCCGGCTAAAGGGGTCGGGGAGCTGTTTTTT
d_call: TRBD2; v_call: TRBV4-2; clone_size: .; j_call: TRBJ2-7; cdr3_aa: CASSQSLGRAPNYEQYF; cdr3_nt: TGTGCCAGCAGCCAATCCTTAGGGAGGGCTCCCAACTACGAGCAGTACTTC
d_call: .; v_call: TRBV3-1; clone_size: .; j_call: TRBJ2-6; cdr3_aa: CASCQGPWGAGANVLTF; cdr3_nt: TGTGCCAGCTGCCAAGGTCCTTGGGGAGCCGGGGCCAACGTCCTGACTTTC
d_call: .; v_call: TRBV10-3; clone_size: few; j_call: TRBJ2-5; cdr3_aa: CAISEAHYDQLTGPTGQYF; cdr3_nt: TGTGCCATCAGTGAGGCGCACTACGACCAGTTAACAGGGCCAACGGGCCAGTACTTC
d_call: .; v_call: TRBV7-2; clone_size: many; j_call: TRBJ2-7; cdr3_aa: CASSLDTAGHSF; cdr3_nt: TGTGCCAGCAGCTTAGACACGGCGGGCCACAGCTTC
d_call: .; v_call: TRBV16; clone_size: .; j_call: TRBJ1-6; cdr3_aa: CASSQSIIAPLHF; cdr3_nt: TGTGCCAGCAGCCAATCGATTATAGCACCCCTCCACTTT
d_call: .; v_call: TRBV5-3; clone_size: .; j_call: TRBJ1-4; cdr3_aa: CARSFQFPTNEKLFF; cdr3_nt: TGTGCCAGAAGCTTTCAATTTCCAACTAATGAAAAACTGTTTTTT
d_call: .; v_call: TRBV2; clone_size: many; j_call: TRBJ2-5; cdr3_aa: CASSLDGGLQETQYF; cdr3_nt: TGTGCCAGCAGCCTAGACGGGGGGCTCCAAGAGACCCAGTACTTC
d_call: TRBD2; v_call: TRBV20-1; clone_size: .; j_call: TRBJ2-7; cdr3_aa: CSANSGIGRYEQYF; cdr3_nt: TGCAGTGCTAATAGCGGGATTGGACGTTACGAGCAGTACTTC
d_call: .; v_call: TRBV29-1; clone_size: .; j_call: TRBJ2-7; cdr3_aa: CSAGDESCEQYF; cdr3_nt: TGCAGCGCTGGGGACGAATCCTGCGAGCAGTACTTC
d_call: TRBD1; v_call: TRBV30; clone_size: few; j_call: TRBJ2-7; cdr3_aa: CAWSTGASSYEQYF; cdr3_nt: TGTGCCTGGTCGACAGGGGCGAGCTCCTACGAGCAGTACTTC
d_call: .; v_call: TRBV5-1; clone_size: many; j_call: TRBJ2-7; cdr3_aa: CASSPGRDTSYEQYF; cdr3_nt: TGCGCCAGCAGCCCTGGCCGGGACACCTCCTACGAGCAGTACTTC
d_call: .; v_call: TRBV7-2; clone_size: many; j_call: TRBJ2-1; cdr3_aa: CASSFSGGNEQFF; cdr3_nt: TGTGCCAGCAGCTTCTCCGGGGGCAATGAGCAGTTCTTC
d_call: .; v_call: TRBV10-2; clone_size: few; j_call: TRBJ2-1; cdr3_aa: CASSDFTESNEQFF; cdr3_nt: TGCGCCAGCAGTGATTTTACTGAGAGTAATGAGCAGTTCTTC
d_call: TRBD2; v_call: TRBV11-2; clone_size: .; j_call: TRBJ2-3; cdr3_aa: CASSFMGAGGPTDTQYF; cdr3_nt: TGTGCCAGCAGCTTCATGGGAGCGGGAGGGCCAACAGATACGCAGTATTTT
d_call: .; v_call: TRBV29-1; clone_size: few; j_call: TRBJ1-2; cdr3_aa: CSVRQGTGYTF; cdr3_nt: TGCAGCGTTCGGCAGGGGACGGGCTACACCTTC